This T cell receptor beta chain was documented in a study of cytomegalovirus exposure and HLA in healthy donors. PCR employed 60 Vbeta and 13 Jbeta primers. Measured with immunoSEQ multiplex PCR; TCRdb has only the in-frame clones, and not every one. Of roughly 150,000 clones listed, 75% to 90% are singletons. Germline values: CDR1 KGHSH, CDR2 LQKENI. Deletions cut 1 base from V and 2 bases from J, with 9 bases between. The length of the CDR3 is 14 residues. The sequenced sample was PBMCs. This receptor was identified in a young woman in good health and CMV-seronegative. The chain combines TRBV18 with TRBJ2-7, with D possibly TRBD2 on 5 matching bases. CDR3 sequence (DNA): TGTGCCAGCTCACCACGGGCGGGTCCCTACGAGCAGTACTTC. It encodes CASSPRAGPYEQYF.